Following are 24 T cell receptor beta chains from one sample sequenced in a study of human versus mouse CDR3 diversity and MHC coevolution. TCRdb keeps only in-frame clones here, not all; method: immunoSEQ multiplex PCR. The sample records about 81,000 clones, just over 90% being singletons. The source material was naive CD4+ T cells from blood. Subset noted: CD45RO-negative CD62L-positive naive CD4 T cells. These receptors came from a person aged 30-69 years in good health.

The chain links TRBV6-4 to TRBJ2-7; tentatively, D is TRBD1 (5 bases). The V end lost 0 bases, the J end lost 6 bases, and 9 bases lay between the germline ends. The CDR3 totals 13 residues. CDR1 is MRHNA and CDR2 is SNTAGT in the germline V gene. The CDR3 loop reads CASSDSRGTEQYF. Here the CDR3 DNA reads TGTGCCAGCAGTGACTCAAGGGGTACCGAGCAGTACTTC.

The J gene is TRBJ2-1, the V gene TRBV4-3, with TRBD2 matching 9 bases. The CDR3 is 17 amino acids. The V segment lost 0 bases and the J segment 6 bases; nucleotides outside the gene matches: 9. Germline V lookup: CDR1 LGHNA, CDR2 YSLEER. Here the CDR3 DNA reads TGCGCCAGCAGCCAAGATCTCGGTAGCGGGGGAGGCAATGAGCAGTTCTTC. It specifies CASSQDLGSGGGNEQFF.

The V gene is TRBV7-3, the J gene TRBJ2-5, with a possible D match to TRBD2 (6 bases). V shed 3 bases and J shed 5 bases, with 10 bases lying between them. Germline V gene sequence: CDR1 SGHTA, CDR2 FQGTGA. The CDR3 loop spans 13 amino acids. CDR3 sequence reads: CASSLGEVETQYF. The CDR3, as DNA: TGTGCCAGCAGCTTGGGGGAGGTGGAGACCCAGTACTTC. Full variable domain (outside the CDR3, taken from reference TRBV7-3 and TRBJ2-5): GAGVSQTPSNKVTEKGKYVELRCDPISGHTALYWYRQSLGQGPEFLIYFQGTGAADDSGLPNDRFFAVRPEGSVSTLKIQRTERGDSAVYLCASSLGEVETQYFGPGTRLLVL.

The chain's CDR3 is CSVGRAPQETQYF. For the CDR3, the DNA is TGCAGCGTTGGGAGGGCCCCCCAGGAGACCCAGTACTTC. The J gene is TRBJ2-5, the V gene TRBV29-1, with TRBD2 as a possible D gene (6 bases). Trimming removed 4 bases from V and 5 bases from J, with 14 bases in between. CDR3 length equals 13 residues. Per germline, CDR1 SQVTM and CDR2 ANQGSEA.

This clone occurred a few times. This chain uses TRBV7-9 with TRBJ1-3; TRBD1 matches at 10 bases. The junction had 4 bases not matched to a gene; V was cut back by 6 bases and J by 2 bases. The CDR3 contains 15 residues. Looked up from germline, CDR1 is SEHNR and CDR2 is FQNEAQ (reference sequence). The CDR3 DNA sequence: TGTGCCAGCAGTCAAGACAGGGGGCCTGGAAACACCATATATTTT. It specifies CASSQDRGPGNTIYF.

The V call is TRBV6-5, the J call TRBJ2-1; D gene uncertain. V lost 5 bases and J 9 bases, leaving 17 bases between the germline ends. The CDR3 covers 14 residues. The germline V gene has CDR1 MNHEY and CDR2 SVGAGI. The CDR3 reads CASSPWVSTGEQFF. CDR3 nucleotide sequence: TGTGCCAGCAGTCCCTGGGTGTCGACTGGTGAGCAGTTCTTC.

The V and J genes are TRBV28 and TRBJ2-7; no reliable D call. The V and J ends lost 7 bases and 3 bases respectively, with 7 bases between them. Looked up from germline, CDR1 is MDHEN and CDR2 is SYDVKM. CDR3 length equals 11 residues. CDR3 sequence: CASTGLYEQYF. CDR3 bases: TGTGCCAGCACGGGTCTCTACGAGCAGTACTTC. Based on the CDR3 plus reference TRBV28 and TRBJ2-7, the full variable domain is DVKVTQSSRYLVKRTGEKVFLECVQDMDHENMFWYRQDPGLGLRLIYFSYDVKMKEKGDIPEGYSVSREKKERFSLILESASTNQTSMYLCASTGLYEQYFGPGTRLTVT.

This chain joins TRBV7-3 and TRBJ2-3; the match to TRBD2 covers 7 bases. The CDR3 extends over 17 amino acids. V was pared by 3 bases and J by 6 bases, with 15 bases of the junction left unmatched. CDR1 is SGHTA, CDR2 FQGTGA, per germline. CDR3 sequence reads: CASSFLPTAGEVDTQYF. The CDR3 bases are TGTGCCAGCAGCTTCCTCCCCACGGCGGGGGAGGTGGATACGCAGTATTTT.

The gene calls are TRBV5-4 and TRBJ2-5; 7 bases are shared with TRBD2. Per germline, CDR1 SGHNT and CDR2 YYREEE (reference sequence). Trimming removed 3 bases from V and 5 bases from J; junction bases left unmatched: 10. The CDR3 length is 15 residues. Here the CDR3 reads CASSYPWGEGETQYF. CDR3 bases: TGTGCCAGCAGCTACCCGTGGGGGGAGGGTGAGACCCAGTACTTC.

This rearrangement joins TRBV29-1 to TRBJ1-4; D may be TRBD1 (6 bases). In germline, CDR1 is SQVTM, CDR2 ANQGSEA. This CDR3 is built from 14 residues. V was shortened by 6 bases and J by 1 base, with 12 bases between the two germline ends. CDR3 residues: CSVVLQGTNEKLFF. In nucleotides, the CDR3 is TGCAGCGTCGTGTTACAGGGAACTAATGAAAAACTGTTTTTT.

V gene TRBV28 combines with J gene TRBJ1-2, with 8 bases fitting TRBD1. The CDR3 contains 14 residues. The junction had 3 bases not matched to a gene; V was cut back by 2 bases and J by 4 bases. Per the germline V gene, CDR1 is MDHEN and CDR2 is SYDVKM. CDR3 amino acids: CASSLRDRTYGYTF. The CDR3 DNA reads as TGTGCCAGCAGTTTACGGGACAGGACCTATGGCTACACCTTC.

The J gene is TRBJ2-1, the V gene TRBV18; D is unclear. V lost 3 bases and J lost 8, with 8 bases in between. Germline CDR1 and CDR2: KGHSH and LQKENI. This CDR3 contains 12 residues. CDR3 protein: CASSPSFHEQFF. Written as DNA, the CDR3 is TGTGCCAGCTCACCGTCCTTCCATGAGCAGTTCTTC.

The chain uses TRBV13 and TRBJ1-1; no definite D call. The length of the CDR3 is 16 residues. Germline assignment: CDR1 PRHDT and CDR2 FYEKMQ (reference sequence). V lost 1 base and J lost 4, with 16 bases in between. The CDR3 region has the DNA TGTGCCAGCAGCTTAGTGGTTGGAGCTGGGAGCACTGAAGCTTTCTTT. As protein: CASSLVVGAGSTEAFF.

This clone showed up just once. The J gene is TRBJ2-7, the V gene TRBV29-1, with 10 bases identical to TRBD1. Per the germline V gene, CDR1 is SQVTM and CDR2 is ANQGSEA. The V and J ends lost 6 bases and 4 bases, in that order; junction bases with no gene match: 9. This CDR3 has 14 amino acids. The CDR3 loop reads CSVDTGTGVYEQYF. The DNA of the CDR3 is TGCAGCGTCGATACCGGGACAGGGGTGTACGAGCAGTACTTC.

This clone has a single count. As DNA, the CDR3 is TGTGCCAGTAGTATTACAGGGGTGAACACCGGGGAGCTGTTTTTT. Protein sequence: CASSITGVNTGELFF. The V gene is TRBV19, the J gene TRBJ2-2; 7 nucleotides match TRBD1. The trim removed 3 bases at V and 1 base at J, leaving 2 bases unmatched. The CDR3 sequence is 15 residues long. Germline V gene sequence: CDR1 LNHDA, CDR2 SQIVND (reference sequence).

V and J are TRBV11-3 and TRBJ2-3; 7 bases are shared with TRBD2. Looked up from germline, CDR1 is SGHNT and CDR2 is YENEEA. The CDR3 consists of 16 residues. Trimming at V came to 4 bases and at J to 5 bases, leaving 12 bases not matched to a gene. The DNA of the CDR3 is TGTGCCAGCAGCTCCGGTTCAGGGAGGGCCGGAGATACGCAGTATTTT. This translates into CASSSGSGRAGDTQYF.

This clone was seen just once. This rearrangement joins TRBV7-2 to TRBJ2-2; D gene unclear. The germline gives CDR1 SGHTA, CDR2 FQGNSA. The CDR3 totals 16 residues. Trimming left V 2 bases short and J 0 bases short, with 10 bases between. CDR3 DNA: TGTGCCAGCAGCTTAATTTTTACTCCGAACACCGGGGAGCTGTTTTTT. It encodes CASSLIFTPNTGELFF.

The chain joins TRBV27 to TRBJ2-3; 8 bases align to TRBD2. J was trimmed by 6 bases and V by 4 bases; bases with no gene match: 9. CDR1 is MNHEY, CDR2 SMNVEV, per germline (reference sequence). This CDR3 is built from 15 residues. CDR3 nucleotides: TGTGCCAGCAGTTCGGGACTAGGTCGGATGGATACGCAGTATTTT. The encoded protein is CASSSGLGRMDTQYF.

This clone was recorded once. This chain links TRBV11-2 with TRBJ2-2; D remains ambiguous. The CDR3 loop spans 14 amino acids. Germline CDR1 and CDR2: SGHAT and FQNNGV. Trimming removed 5 bases from V and 0 bases from J, with 7 bases in between. CDR3: CASSGPANTGELFF. The CDR3 coding sequence is TGTGCCAGCAGCGGGCCAGCGAACACCGGGGAGCTGTTTTTT.

This clone occurred a few times. The chain recombines TRBV6-6 with TRBJ1-1; D may be TRBD1 (6 bases). The germline V gene encodes CDR1 MNHNY and CDR2 SVGAGI (reference sequence). The CDR3 contains 12 residues. Trimming removed 2 bases from V and 11 bases from J, with 12 bases in between. CDR3 coding DNA: TGTGCCAGCAGTTACACCTCAGGGGACGCTTTCTTT. This codes for CASSYTSGDAFF.

The genes are TRBV5-1 and TRBJ1-1, with TRBD1 as a possible D gene (5 bases). Germline V CDR1 and CDR2: SGHRS, YFSETQ. The CDR3 is 12 amino acids. V was shortened by 7 bases and J by 5 bases, with 12 bases between the two germline ends. The CDR3 DNA reads as TGCGCCAGCGCCCTCGGGGGAACTGAAGCTTTCTTT. It codes for CASALGGTEAFF.

In this sample, this clone turned up once. The chain is built from TRBV5-4 and TRBJ1-2; 7 bases fit TRBD1. V dropped 5 bases and J dropped 7; count of bases not matched to a gene: 5. The CDR3 has 12 residues. From germline, CDR1 is SGHNT and CDR2 YYREEE (reference sequence). The chain's CDR3 is CASSRGPGGYTF. The CDR3 nucleotides are TGTGCCAGCAGTAGGGGGCCTGGTGGCTACACCTTC.

The V and J genes are TRBV7-3 and TRBJ2-5; 8 positions match TRBD1. The last part of the DNA fits TRBJ2-7 better; the J call may be wrong. Germline CDR1 SGHTA, CDR2 FQGTGA. CDR3 length equals 15 residues. DNA of the CDR3: TGTGCCAGCAGCTTAACAAGGACAGGGCCCTACGAGCAGTACTTC. Translating gives CASSLTRTGPYEQYF.

The chain combines TRBV27 with TRBJ1-5, with a tentative D call TRBD1 (5 bases). Germline V gene sequence: CDR1 MNHEY, CDR2 SMNVEV (reference sequence). V dropped 2 bases and J dropped 1 base, with 9 bases sitting between them. CDR3 length: 15 residues. CDR3 amino acids: CASSLGGGSNQPQHF. In DNA, the CDR3 is TGTGCCAGCAGTTTAGGGGGAGGGAGCAATCAGCCCCAGCATTTT.